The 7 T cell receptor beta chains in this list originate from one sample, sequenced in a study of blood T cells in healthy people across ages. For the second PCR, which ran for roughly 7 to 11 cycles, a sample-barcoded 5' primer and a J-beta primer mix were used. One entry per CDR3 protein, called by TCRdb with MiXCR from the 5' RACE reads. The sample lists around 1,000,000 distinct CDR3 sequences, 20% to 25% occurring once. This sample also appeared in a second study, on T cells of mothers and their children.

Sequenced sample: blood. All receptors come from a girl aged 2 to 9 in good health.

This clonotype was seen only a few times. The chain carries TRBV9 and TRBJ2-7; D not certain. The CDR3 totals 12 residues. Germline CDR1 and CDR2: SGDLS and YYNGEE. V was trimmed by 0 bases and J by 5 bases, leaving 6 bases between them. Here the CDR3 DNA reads TGTGCCAGCAGCGTAGCCGGAGACGAGCAGTACTTC. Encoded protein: CASSVAGDEQYF.

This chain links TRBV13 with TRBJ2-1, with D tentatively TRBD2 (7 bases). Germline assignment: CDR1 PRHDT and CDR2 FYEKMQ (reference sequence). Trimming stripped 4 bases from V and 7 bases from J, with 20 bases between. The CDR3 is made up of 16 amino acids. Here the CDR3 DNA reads TGTGCCAGCAGCTCTTTAAGGGGGAGGGAGCCGAATGAGCAGTTCTTC. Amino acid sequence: CASSSLRGREPNEQFF.

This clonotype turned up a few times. CDR3 amino acids: CASSLASGNTYEQYF. The CDR3 region has the DNA TGTGCCAGCAGCTTGGCTAGCGGGAATACCTACGAGCAGTACTTC. The J gene is TRBJ2-1, the V gene TRBV5-8, with 9 bases identical to TRBD2. The end of the DNA aligns better with TRBJ2-7, so the J call may be wrong. Germline V CDR1 and CDR2: SGHTS, YDEGEE. This CDR3 comprises 15 residues.

Here the CDR3 reads CASSRLIIEDRVKQYF. The CDR3 bases are TGTGCCAGCAGCCGATTAATTATAGAGGACAGAGTCAAGCAGTACTTC. This chain uses TRBV28 with TRBJ2-7, with D perhaps matching TRBD1 (6 bases). The CDR3 runs to 16 residues. Trimming took 6 bases from V and 8 from J, leaving 26 bases between them. Per the germline V gene, CDR1 is MDHEN and CDR2 is SYDVKM.

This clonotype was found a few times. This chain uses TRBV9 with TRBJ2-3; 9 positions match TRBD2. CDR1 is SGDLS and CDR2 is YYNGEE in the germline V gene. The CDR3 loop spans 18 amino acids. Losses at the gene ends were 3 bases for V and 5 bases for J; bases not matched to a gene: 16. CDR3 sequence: CASSEGDSGSPGKDTQYF. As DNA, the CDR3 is TGTGCCAGCAGCGAAGGGGATAGCGGGAGCCCCGGAAAAGATACGCAGTATTTT.

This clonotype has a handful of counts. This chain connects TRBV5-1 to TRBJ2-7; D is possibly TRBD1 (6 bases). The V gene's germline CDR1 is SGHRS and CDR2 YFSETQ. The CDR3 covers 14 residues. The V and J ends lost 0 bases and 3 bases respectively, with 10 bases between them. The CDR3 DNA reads TGCGCCAGCAGCTTGGTAGGGGACAACTACGAGCAGTACTTC. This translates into CASSLVGDNYEQYF.

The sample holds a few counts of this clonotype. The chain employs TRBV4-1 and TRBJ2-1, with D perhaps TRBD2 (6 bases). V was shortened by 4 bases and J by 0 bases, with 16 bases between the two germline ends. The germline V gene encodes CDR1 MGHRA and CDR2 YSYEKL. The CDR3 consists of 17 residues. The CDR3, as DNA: TGCGCCAGCAGCCGACTTCCGGGGGAGAGCTCCTACAATGAGCAGTTCTTC. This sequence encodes CASSRLPGESSYNEQFF.